This T cell receptor (beta chain) was recovered during a study of shared T cell receptors in the human thymus. Measured with immunoSEQ multiplex PCR; TCRdb has only the in-frame clones, and not every one. Among 700,000 or so clones listed, 70% to 90% were seen once. V was pared by 4 bases and J by 8 bases, with 12 bases of the junction left unmatched. The V gene's germline CDR1 is SGHNT and CDR2 YYREEE (reference sequence). There are 15 residues in the CDR3. These data are also associated with another study on human thymus T cells. That paper states: Donors were healthy Finnish babies undergoing corrective operations for congenital heart defects. It was from resections taken during corrective heart surgery that the thymus tissue came. Gene usage for V and J segments appeared biased in thymic and blood repertoires. Related research described thymic repertoires that were highly overlapping among unrelated individuals.

The V gene is TRBV5-4, the J gene TRBJ2-3, with 8 bases identical to TRBD2. Sequenced sample: thymocytes. This receptor was identified in a girl less than two years old with a congenital heart defect. The CDR3 reads CASSPQLADGSTQYF. In DNA, the CDR3 is TGTGCCAGCAGCCCGCAACTAGCGGATGGCAGTACGCAGTATTTT.